Reported below is one T cell receptor (beta chain). Its antigen is undetermined. These data belong to a study of T cell responses to AZD1222 COVID-19 vaccine. Overall study findings and caveats: Mostly white British, mostly female donors; authors suggested clonal diversity may be underestimated. No repertoire was sampled before or during the peak T cell response, only after it.

The CDR3 is 12 amino acids. Germline V gene lookup returns CDR1 GTSNPN and CDR2 SVGIG (reference sequence). V lost 4 bases, J lost 4 bases, and 8 bases lay in between. Only in-frame clones appear in the TCRdb table, and some are missing; sequencing was by immunoSEQ multiplex PCR. Of about 97,000 clones listed, about 86% are singletons. The sample in question was peripheral blood, obtained on day 0 of AZD1222 vaccination. The chain has TRBV30 and TRBJ1-3, with D unresolved. The TCR originated in an adult in good health. The CDR3 protein is CAWTRTGNTIYF. The DNA for the CDR3 is TGTGCCTGGACAAGAACGGGAAACACCATATATTTT. Drawing the rest from reference TRBV30 and TRBJ1-3, the complete variable domain is SQTIHQWPATLVQPVGSPLSLECTVEGTSNPNLYWYRQAAGRGLQLLFYSVGIGQISSEVPQNLSASRPQDRQFILSSKKLLLSDSGFYLCAWTRTGNTIYFGEGSWLTVV.